This T cell receptor (beta chain) was identified during a study of regulatory T cells in long-lasting Graves disease. This clonotype was seen more than once but under ten times. With iRepertoire HTBI primers and Arm-PCR of CDR3 regions, TCR beta libraries were built. TCRdb fed the multiplex PCR reads into MiXCR, producing one record per CDR3 protein. The sample has 530,000 or so distinct CDR3 sequences, roughly 15% seen once. Indicated time point: newly diagnosed GD, antithyroid drugs for less than 3 months. Preparation of the TCR library used RNA extracted from PBMCs. The CDR3 loop spans 13 amino acids. V was pared by 1 base and J by 11 bases, with 10 bases between. CDR1 is KGHDR and CDR2 is SFDVKD in the germline V gene. This same sample was also taken into another study, of T cells in Graves' hyperthyroidism and ophthalmopathy. From that paper: Patients having uncontrolled infection, another autoimmune disease, pregnancy or lactation were not included. TCR CDR3 underwent first-round RT-PCR with the HTBI primer set. Ophthalmopathy could be told apart from stable hyperthyroidism with a 13 V-J model. Ophthalmopathy was identified by the model a median about 6.8 months ahead of onset.

Sample: peripheral blood mononuclear cells (PBMCs), taken at new diagnosis, from a patient treated with antithyroid drugs. The J gene is TRBJ2-2, the V gene TRBV24-1; D is unresolved. This TCR came from a young man with Graves disease. DNA for the CDR3: TGTGCCACCAGTGATTTTAACAACCCAGAGCTGTTTTTT. Protein sequence: CATSDFNNPELFF.